A selection of T cell receptor beta chains follows, all from one sample in a study of T cells in Graves' hyperthyroidism and ophthalmopathy. MiXCR was run by TCRdb on the multiplex PCR reads, yielding one entry per CDR3 protein. The sample holds approximately 690,000 distinct CDR3 sequences, 14% seen once. The specimen was blood. These receptor sequences come from a woman in her forties or fifties with Graves' ophthalmopathy. The CDR3 runs from the conserved cysteine through the conserved F or W. Fields, in order: V gene, J gene, D gene, CDR3 length, CDR3 protein. D genes are given only for firm matches.

v_call: TRBV7-3; j_call: TRBJ2-3; d_call: TRBD2; cdr3_length: 19; cdr3_aa: CASSPRGISASGRSDTQYF
v_call: TRBV2; j_call: TRBJ2-7; d_call: NA; cdr3_length: 13; cdr3_aa: CASSAPAGYEQYF
v_call: TRBV20-1; j_call: TRBJ2-5; d_call: NA; cdr3_length: 12; cdr3_aa: CSVNRDMETQYF
v_call: TRBV4-2; j_call: TRBJ2-7; d_call: TRBD2; cdr3_length: 16; cdr3_aa: CASSQVTSGRAYEQYF
v_call: TRBV5-1; j_call: TRBJ2-7; d_call: TRBD2; cdr3_length: 20; cdr3_aa: CASSSRRGGGRGGSAYEQYF
v_call: TRBV7-9; j_call: TRBJ2-7; d_call: NA; cdr3_length: 12; cdr3_aa: CASSTWSYEQYF
v_call: TRBV9; j_call: TRBJ2-1; d_call: NA; cdr3_length: 12; cdr3_aa: CASSVARDEQFF
v_call: TRBV15; j_call: TRBJ1-4; d_call: NA; cdr3_length: 14; cdr3_aa: CATGRTASAEKLFF
v_call: TRBV10-1; j_call: TRBJ2-3; d_call: NA; cdr3_length: 15; cdr3_aa: CASRRGGGDTDTQYF
v_call: TRBV20-1; j_call: TRBJ2-2; d_call: NA; cdr3_length: 14; cdr3_aa: CSARNSGNTGELFF
v_call: TRBV2; j_call: TRBJ2-5; d_call: NA; cdr3_length: 13; cdr3_aa: CASSGDWRETQYF
v_call: TRBV12-3/TRBV12-4; j_call: TRBJ2-1; d_call: TRBD2; cdr3_length: 16; cdr3_aa: CASSLARSGRAYEQFF
v_call: TRBV7-9; j_call: TRBJ1-5; d_call: NA; cdr3_length: 15; cdr3_aa: CASSLRKEGGQPQHF
v_call: TRBV5-6; j_call: TRBJ2-7; d_call: TRBD2; cdr3_length: 15; cdr3_aa: CASSPGLAQTYEQYF
v_call: TRBV20-1; j_call: TRBJ2-2; d_call: NA; cdr3_length: 15; cdr3_aa: CSATAVRGGTGELFF
v_call: TRBV7-9; j_call: TRBJ2-5; d_call: TRBD2; cdr3_length: 14; cdr3_aa: CASSLIGGSETQYF
v_call: TRBV12-3/TRBV12-4; j_call: TRBJ2-7; d_call: NA; cdr3_length: 15; cdr3_aa: CASSLGDTWSYEQYF
v_call: TRBV5-1; j_call: TRBJ2-2; d_call: TRBD1; cdr3_length: 15; cdr3_aa: CASRPGQANTGELFF
v_call: TRBV4-3; j_call: TRBJ2-2; d_call: NA; cdr3_length: 12; cdr3_aa: CASRGNTGELFF
v_call: TRBV12-3/TRBV12-4; j_call: TRBJ2-7; d_call: NA; cdr3_length: 12; cdr3_aa: CASSLGADEQYF
v_call: TRBV6-1; j_call: TRBJ2-3; d_call: NA; cdr3_length: 16; cdr3_aa: CASSLDIRLGPDTQYF
v_call: TRBV28; j_call: TRBJ2-3; d_call: TRBD2; cdr3_length: 15; cdr3_aa: CASSAIAGVTDTQYF
v_call: TRBV12-3/TRBV12-4; j_call: TRBJ2-4; d_call: NA; cdr3_length: 13; cdr3_aa: CASSSNQGNIQYF
v_call: TRBV6-2/TRBV6-3; j_call: TRBJ2-7; d_call: NA; cdr3_length: 15; cdr3_aa: CASSVTYADTHEQYF
v_call: TRBV11-3; j_call: TRBJ2-7; d_call: NA; cdr3_length: 15; cdr3_aa: CASSPGTPSWYEQYF
v_call: TRBV5-8; j_call: TRBJ2-6; d_call: NA; cdr3_length: 14; cdr3_aa: CASRRPGGANVLTF
v_call: TRBV27; j_call: TRBJ2-2; d_call: NA; cdr3_length: 14; cdr3_aa: CASRPTGSTGELFF
v_call: TRBV11-2; j_call: TRBJ1-1; d_call: NA; cdr3_length: 14; cdr3_aa: CASSLGGQFTEAFF
v_call: TRBV20-1; j_call: TRBJ2-1; d_call: TRBD1; cdr3_length: 15; cdr3_aa: CSARPNRGSYNEQFF
v_call: TRBV20-1; j_call: TRBJ1-2; d_call: TRBD1; cdr3_length: 12; cdr3_aa: CSANTGVFGYTF
v_call: TRBV13; j_call: TRBJ2-2; d_call: TRBD2; cdr3_length: 16; cdr3_aa: CASSQSGRARTGELFF
v_call: TRBV5-1; j_call: TRBJ2-3; d_call: TRBD2; cdr3_length: 17; cdr3_aa: CASSFRTSGSFADTQYF
v_call: TRBV6-5; j_call: TRBJ1-2; d_call: TRBD1; cdr3_length: 14; cdr3_aa: CASSYPGQASGYTF
v_call: TRBV6-1; j_call: TRBJ1-1; d_call: NA; cdr3_length: 14; cdr3_aa: CASSQTVVSTEAFF
v_call: TRBV9; j_call: TRBJ2-1; d_call: TRBD1; cdr3_length: 14; cdr3_aa: CASSPRQGFNEQFF
v_call: TRBV4-3; j_call: TRBJ2-3; d_call: NA; cdr3_length: 14; cdr3_aa: CASSQDKVWRTQYF
v_call: TRBV29-1; j_call: TRBJ1-2; d_call: TRBD1; cdr3_length: 13; cdr3_aa: CSGATGEWGGYTF
v_call: TRBV30; j_call: TRBJ2-3; d_call: TRBD2; cdr3_length: 13; cdr3_aa: CAWSVPGGDTQYF
v_call: TRBV2; j_call: TRBJ1-5; d_call: TRBD1; cdr3_length: 15; cdr3_aa: CASSAEQGANQPQHF
v_call: TRBV20-1; j_call: TRBJ2-7; d_call: TRBD2; cdr3_length: 16; cdr3_aa: CSPSYYFGLGNYEQYF
v_call: TRBV2; j_call: TRBJ2-3; d_call: TRBD2; cdr3_length: 16; cdr3_aa: CASSDSLAVGADTQYF
v_call: TRBV2; j_call: TRBJ2-3; d_call: TRBD2; cdr3_length: 15; cdr3_aa: CASTPTSGSTDTQYF
v_call: TRBV7-3; j_call: TRBJ2-1; d_call: TRBD2; cdr3_length: 17; cdr3_aa: CASSLILAENSYNEQFF
v_call: TRBV6-1; j_call: TRBJ2-2; d_call: NA; cdr3_length: 14; cdr3_aa: CASSVRDFTGELFF
v_call: TRBV4-1; j_call: TRBJ1-1; d_call: NA; cdr3_length: 15; cdr3_aa: CASSQDRVPGAEAFF
v_call: TRBV6-1; j_call: TRBJ1-3; d_call: NA; cdr3_length: 14; cdr3_aa: CASSELGAGNTIYF
v_call: TRBV5-1; j_call: TRBJ2-1; d_call: TRBD2; cdr3_length: 13; cdr3_aa: CASSQDVAGEQFF
v_call: TRBV11-3; j_call: TRBJ2-7; d_call: NA; cdr3_length: 13; cdr3_aa: CASSLDPIGEQYF
v_call: TRBV7-2; j_call: TRBJ2-1; d_call: TRBD2; cdr3_length: 15; cdr3_aa: CASSGLAGTYNEQFF
v_call: TRBV20-1; j_call: TRBJ2-7; d_call: NA; cdr3_length: 10; cdr3_aa: CRPRGNEQYF